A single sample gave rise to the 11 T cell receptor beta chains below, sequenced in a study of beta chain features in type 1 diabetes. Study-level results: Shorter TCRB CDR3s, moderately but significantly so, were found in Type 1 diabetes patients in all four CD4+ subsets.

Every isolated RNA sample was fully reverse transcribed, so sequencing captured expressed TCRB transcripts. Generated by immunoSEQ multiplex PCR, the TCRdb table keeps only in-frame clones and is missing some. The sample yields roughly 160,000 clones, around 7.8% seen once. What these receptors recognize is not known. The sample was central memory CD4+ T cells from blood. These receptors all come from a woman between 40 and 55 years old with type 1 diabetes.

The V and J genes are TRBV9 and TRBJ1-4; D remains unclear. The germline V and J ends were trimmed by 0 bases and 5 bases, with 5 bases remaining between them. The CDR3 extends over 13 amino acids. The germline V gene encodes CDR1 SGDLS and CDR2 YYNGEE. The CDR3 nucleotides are TGTGCCAGCAGCGTAGAACAGAATGAAAAACTGTTTTTT. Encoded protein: CASSVEQNEKLFF. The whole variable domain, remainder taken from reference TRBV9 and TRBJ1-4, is DSGVTQTPKHLITATGQRVTLRCSPRSGDLSVYWYQQSLDQGLQFLIQYYNGEERAKGNILERFSAQQFPDLHSELNLSSLELGDSALYFCASSVEQNEKLFFGSGTQLSVL.

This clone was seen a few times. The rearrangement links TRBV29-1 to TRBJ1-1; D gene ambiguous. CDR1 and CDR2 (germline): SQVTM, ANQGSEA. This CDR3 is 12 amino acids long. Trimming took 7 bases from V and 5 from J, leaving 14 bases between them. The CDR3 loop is CSARSIETEAFF. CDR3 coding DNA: TGCAGCGCCCGCTCGATTGAGACTGAAGCTTTCTTT.

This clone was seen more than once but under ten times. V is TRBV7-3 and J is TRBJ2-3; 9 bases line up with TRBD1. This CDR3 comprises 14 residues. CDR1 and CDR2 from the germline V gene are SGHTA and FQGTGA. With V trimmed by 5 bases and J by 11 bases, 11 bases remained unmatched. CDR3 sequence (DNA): TGTGCCAGCAGCGTCGGACAGGGGAGTAGCGGGCAGTATTTT. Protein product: CASSVGQGSSGQYF.

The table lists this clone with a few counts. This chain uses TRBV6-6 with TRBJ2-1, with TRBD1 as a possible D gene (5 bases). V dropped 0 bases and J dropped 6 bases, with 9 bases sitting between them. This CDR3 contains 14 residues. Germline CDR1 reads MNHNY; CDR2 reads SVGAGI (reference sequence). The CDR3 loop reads CASSYSGQLNEQFF. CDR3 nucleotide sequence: TGTGCCAGCAGTTACTCGGGGCAACTCAATGAGCAGTTCTTC.

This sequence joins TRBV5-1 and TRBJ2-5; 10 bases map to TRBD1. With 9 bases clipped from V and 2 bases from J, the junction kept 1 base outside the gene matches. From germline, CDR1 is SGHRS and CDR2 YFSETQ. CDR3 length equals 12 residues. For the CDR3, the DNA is TGCGCCACGGGACAGGGGCAAGAGACCCAGTACTTC. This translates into CATGQGQETQYF.

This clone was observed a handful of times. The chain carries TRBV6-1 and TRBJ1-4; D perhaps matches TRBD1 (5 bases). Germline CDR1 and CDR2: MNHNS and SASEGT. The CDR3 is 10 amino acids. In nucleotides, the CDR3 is TGTGGAGGCGGGGACGAAAAACTGTTTTTT. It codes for CGGGDEKLFF.

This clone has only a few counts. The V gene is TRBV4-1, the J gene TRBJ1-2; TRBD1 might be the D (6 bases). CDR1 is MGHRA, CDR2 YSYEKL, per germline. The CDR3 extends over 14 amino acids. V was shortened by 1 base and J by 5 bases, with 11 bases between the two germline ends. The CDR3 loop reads CASSQGRQAYGYTF. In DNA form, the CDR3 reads TGCGCCAGCAGCCAAGGCCGACAGGCTTATGGCTACACCTTC.

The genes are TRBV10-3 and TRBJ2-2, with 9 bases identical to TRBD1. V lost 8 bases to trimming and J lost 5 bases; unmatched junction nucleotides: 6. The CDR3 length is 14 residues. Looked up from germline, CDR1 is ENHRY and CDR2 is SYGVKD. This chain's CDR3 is CAIRDREKTGELFF. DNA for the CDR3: TGTGCCATCCGGGACAGGGAAAAAACCGGGGAGCTGTTTTTT.

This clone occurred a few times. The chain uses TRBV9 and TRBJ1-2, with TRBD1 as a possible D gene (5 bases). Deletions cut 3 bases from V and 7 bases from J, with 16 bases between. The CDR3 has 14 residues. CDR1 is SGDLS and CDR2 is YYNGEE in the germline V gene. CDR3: CASSARSGSAGYTF. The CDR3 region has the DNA TGTGCCAGCAGCGCTCGGTCAGGGTCCGCTGGCTACACCTTC.

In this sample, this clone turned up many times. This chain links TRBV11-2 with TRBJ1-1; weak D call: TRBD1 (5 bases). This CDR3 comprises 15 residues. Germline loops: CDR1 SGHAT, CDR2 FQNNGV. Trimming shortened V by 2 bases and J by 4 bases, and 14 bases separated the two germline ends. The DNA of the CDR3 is TGTGCCAGCAGCTTATCGGGGCCGGGGGGCACTGAAGCTTTCTTT. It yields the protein CASSLSGPGGTEAFF.

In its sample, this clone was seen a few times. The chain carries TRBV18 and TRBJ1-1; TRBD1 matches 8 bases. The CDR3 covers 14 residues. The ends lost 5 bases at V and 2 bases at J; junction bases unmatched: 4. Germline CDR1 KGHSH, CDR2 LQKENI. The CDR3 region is CASSYGQGNTEAFF. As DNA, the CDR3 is TGTGCCAGCTCATACGGACAGGGAAACACTGAAGCTTTCTTT.